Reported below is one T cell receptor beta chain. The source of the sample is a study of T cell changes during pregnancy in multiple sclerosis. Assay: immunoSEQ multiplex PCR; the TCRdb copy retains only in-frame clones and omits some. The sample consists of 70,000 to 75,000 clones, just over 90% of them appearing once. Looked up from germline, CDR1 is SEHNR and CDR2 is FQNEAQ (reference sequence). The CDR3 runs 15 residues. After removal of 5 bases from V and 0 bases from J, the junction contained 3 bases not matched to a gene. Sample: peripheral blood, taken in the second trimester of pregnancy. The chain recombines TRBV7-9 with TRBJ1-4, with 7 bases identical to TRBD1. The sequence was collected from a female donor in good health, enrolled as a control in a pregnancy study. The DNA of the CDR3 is TGTGCCAGCAGCGCCGGGACAGCAACTAATGAAAAACTGTTTTTT. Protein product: CASSAGTATNEKLFF. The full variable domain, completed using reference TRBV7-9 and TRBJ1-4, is DTGVSQNPRHKITKRGQNVTFRCDPISEHNRLYWYRQTLGQGPEFLTYFQNEAQLEKSRLLSDRFSAERPKGSFSTLEIQRTEQGDSAMYLCASSAGTATNEKLFFGSGTQLSVL.